Described below is a single TCR beta chain sequence and its context. These data are taken from a study of cytomegalovirus exposure and HLA in healthy donors. Primers included in the PCR were 60 Vbeta and 13 Jbeta primers. Method: immunoSEQ multiplex PCR; TCRdb's copy keeps in-frame clones and lacks some. In the table there are 100,000 to 150,000 clones, around 77% of which are singletons. This receptor was taken from a woman aged 55-75 years in good health and CMV-seronegative. The sequenced sample consisted of PBMCs.

The CDR3 coding sequence is TGTGCCAGCAGCCGCCAGGGACAGGGTAGCTACGAGCAGTACTTC. Its protein is CASSRQGQGSYEQYF. The rearrangement links TRBV14 to TRBJ2-7; 9 bases are a match to TRBD1. The CDR3 runs to 15 residues. CDR1 and CDR2 from the germline V gene are SGHDN and FVKESK. The V and J ends lost 4 bases and 3 bases, in that order; junction bases with no gene match: 7.